The T cell receptor beta chain under discussion was sequenced for a study of blood T cell repertoires in COVID-19. About the study: Acute and convalescent COVID-19 samples came from the United States, Italy and Spain. Sample material is recorded as cDNA or gDNA derived from T cells, B-cell-depleted T cells, or PBMCs.

As handled by the study authors: It was from reference gene primer amplification that nucleated cell counts were estimated. Profiled with immunoSEQ multiplex PCR; TCRdb holds only in-frame clones, not every one. The DNA was the basis for D and trimming; V, J and clone size are from that table. The table includes some 250,000 clones, 86% detected once. From germline, CDR1 is LNHDA and CDR2 SQIVND (reference sequence). Germline trimming cut 6 bases from V and 1 base from J; bases unmatched to any gene: 4. CDR3 length: 14 residues. The chain carries TRBV19 and TRBJ1-2; 8 bases agree with TRBD1. The sequenced sample was peripheral blood. The sequence was collected from a woman in her twenties or thirties who had recovered from COVID-19. DNA of the CDR3: TGTGCCAGTAGGTTGACAGGGGTTAACTATGGCTACACCTTC. Protein: CASRLTGVNYGYTF. The full variable domain, completed using reference TRBV19 and TRBJ1-2, is DGGITQSPKYLFRKEGQNVTLSCEQNLNHDAMYWYRQDPGQGLRLIYYSQIVNDFQKGDIAEGYSVSREKKESFPLTVTSAQKNPTAFYLCASRLTGVNYGYTFGSGTRLTVV.